These 14 T cell receptor beta chains were sequenced from one sample in a study of blood T cells in healthy people across ages. The use of a sample-barcoded 5' primer and a J-beta primer mix characterized a second PCR of 7 to 11 cycles. MiXCR, applied by TCRdb to the 5' RACE reads, yields one record per CDR3 protein. This table has some 1.8 million distinct CDR3 sequences, around 40% appearing once. The sample was blood. The receptor source for this set is a human donor in good health.

Only a few counts were recorded for this clonotype. The chain has TRBV6-1 and TRBJ1-4; 9 nucleotides line up with TRBD1. Germline V gives CDR1 MNHNS, CDR2 SASEGT. The trim removed 4 bases at V and 8 bases at J, leaving 5 bases unmatched. This CDR3 has 14 amino acids. The CDR3 DNA reads as TGTGCCAGCAGTGCTCGGACAGGGGTGGAAAAACTGTTTTTT. Translated: CASSARTGVEKLFF.

This clonotype was observed once. The chain has TRBV12-3 or TRBV12-4 and TRBJ2-3; D is tentatively TRBD1 or TRBD2 (5 bases each). Trimming cost V 6 bases and J 0 bases, with 16 bases left between them. CDR3 length equals 16 residues. The CDR3 region has the DNA TGTGCCAGCAGGGGACGCGGGTTCCTTAGCACAGATACGCAGTATTTT. Its protein product is CASRGRGFLSTDTQYF.

This clonotype was found a few times. This chain joins TRBV11-2 and TRBJ2-4; D is tentatively TRBD1 or TRBD2 (5 bases each). Trimming pared 5 bases from V and 3 bases from J, leaving 11 bases between. The CDR3 totals 14 residues. Germline V gives CDR1 SGHAT, CDR2 FQNNGV. In DNA, the CDR3 is TGTGCCAGCAGCCGGGACCGTTACAAAAACATTCAGTACTTC. It is translated as CASSRDRYKNIQYF.

The chain combines TRBV2 with TRBJ2-7; 7 bases map to TRBD1. The CDR3 is made up of 13 amino acids. The V segment lost 7 bases and the J segment 3 bases; nucleotides outside the gene matches: 6. Germline assignment: CDR1 SNHLY and CDR2 FYNNEI. In DNA form, the CDR3 reads TGTGCCAGCACGGGGCCAGGGGGCTACGAGCAGTACTTC. This sequence encodes CASTGPGGYEQYF.

This clonotype turned up a few times. V gene TRBV29-1 combines with J gene TRBJ2-1; tentatively, D is TRBD1 (6 bases). From germline, CDR1 is SQVTM and CDR2 ANQGSEA. The CDR3 is 13 amino acids. V was clipped by 6 bases and J by 6 bases, with 15 bases between them. Written as DNA, the CDR3 is TGCAGCGTCGATTTGGGCAGGGGCAATGAGCAGTTCTTC. Translation gives CSVDLGRGNEQFF.

CDR3 sequence (DNA): TGCGCCAGCAGCTCCGCCCAGGACTGGAATAAAGAGACCCAGTACTTC. The encoded protein is CASSSAQDWNKETQYF. The chain employs TRBV5-1 and TRBJ2-5, with D perhaps TRBD2 (5 bases). This CDR3 has 16 residues. Germline V CDR1 and CDR2: SGHRS, YFSETQ. Between the trimmed V and J ends, which lost 3 bases and 3 bases, there was a span of 18 bases.

The rearrangement joins TRBV6-6 to TRBJ2-5; 9 bases are shared with TRBD1. The germline V gene encodes CDR1 MNHNY and CDR2 SVGAGI (reference sequence). The CDR3 has 16 residues. V was clipped by 5 bases and J by 3 bases; unmatched bases: 10. Written as DNA, the CDR3 is TGTGCCAGCAGTCCTAGACCGGACAGGGGAGAAGAGACCCAGTACTTC. It specifies CASSPRPDRGEETQYF.

The rearrangement uses TRBV29-1 and TRBJ1-2; D remains unclear. V lost 4 bases to trimming and J lost 5 bases, with 11 bases between them. CDR1 and CDR2 (germline): SQVTM, ANQGSEA. The CDR3 extends over 12 amino acids. The chain's CDR3 is CSVVGFRYGYTF. The CDR3 DNA follows: TGCAGCGTTGTCGGCTTCAGATATGGCTACACCTTC. Based on the CDR3 plus reference TRBV29-1 and TRBJ1-2, the full variable domain is SAVISQKPSRDICQRGTSLTIQCQVDSQVTMMFWYRQQPGQSLTLIATANQGSEATYESGFVIDKFPISRPNLTFSTLTVSNMSPEDSSIYLCSVVGFRYGYTFGSGTRLTVV.

This rearrangement joins TRBV9 to TRBJ2-1; TRBD2 might be the D (7 bases). This CDR3 has 14 residues. Germline values: CDR1 SGDLS, CDR2 YYNGEE. V lost 4 bases, J lost 7 bases, and 15 bases lay in between. CDR3: CASSMGGGQNEQFF. Here the CDR3 DNA reads TGTGCCAGCAGCATGGGGGGGGGCCAAAATGAGCAGTTCTTC.

There are a few counts of this clonotype. The chain links TRBV12-3 or TRBV12-4 to TRBJ2-1, with D hard to call. Trimming shortened V by 5 bases and J by 6 bases, and 14 bases separated the two germline ends. CDR3 length: 14 residues. The CDR3 DNA sequence: TGTGCCAGCAGTCCTACCTACCCTAGCAATGAGCAGTTCTTC. This translates into CASSPTYPSNEQFF.

This clonotype has only a few counts. V usage is TRBV5-5 and J usage is TRBJ1-4, with 8 bases identical to TRBD1. CDR1 is SGHKS and CDR2 is YYEKEE in the germline V gene (reference sequence). J was trimmed by 6 bases and V by 4 bases; bases with no gene match: 11. There are 16 residues in the CDR3. The CDR3 protein is CASSRTPGQADEKLFF. CDR3 DNA: TGTGCCAGCAGCCGAACCCCGGGACAGGCGGATGAAAAACTGTTTTTT. Filled out from reference TRBV5-5 and TRBJ1-4, the complete variable domain reads DAGVTQSPTHLIKTRGQQVTLRCSPISGHKSVSWYQQVLGQGPQFIFQYYEKEERGRGNFPDRFSARQFPNYSSELNVNALLLGDSALYLCASSRTPGQADEKLFFGSGTQLSVL.

As concerns this clonotype: No conserved phenylalanine or tryptophan is present at the end of the CDR3, so a read error is the likely explanation. The chain employs TRBV29-1 and TRBJ2-1; a possible D gene is TRBD2 (6 bases). This CDR3 spans 12 amino acids. Trimming stripped 3 bases from V and 4 bases from J, with 7 bases between. The germline CDR1 and CDR2 sequences are SQVTM and ANQGSEA. The CDR3 region is CSVEAGYNEQFS. CDR3 nucleotide sequence: TGCAGCGTTGAGGCGGGATACAATGAGCAGTTCTCC.

The J gene is TRBJ1-5, the V gene TRBV12-3 or TRBV12-4; TRBD1 matches at 9 bases. V shed 1 base and J 4 bases; nucleotides not matched to a gene: 2. This CDR3 is built from 15 residues. The CDR3 nucleotides read TGTGCCAGCAGTTTAGGGACAGGGGCAAATCAGCCCCAGCATTTT. As protein: CASSLGTGANQPQHF.

This clonotype was seen just once. The chain employs TRBV29-1 and TRBJ2-5, with D uncertain. The CDR3 loop spans 14 amino acids. Trimming took 6 bases from V and 1 from J, leaving 15 bases between them. Germline loops: CDR1 SQVTM, CDR2 ANQGSEA. The CDR3 is CSVPYRFSQETQYF. The CDR3 DNA reads as TGCAGCGTCCCGTATCGGTTTTCCCAAGAGACCCAGTACTTC.